This TCR beta chain was recovered during a study of blood T cell repertoires in COVID-19. Study-wide context: The analysed material was cDNA or gDNA that came from T cells, B-cell-depleted T cells, or PBMCs.

With 1 base clipped from V and 2 bases from J, the junction kept 6 bases outside the gene matches. CDR1 is LNHDA and CDR2 is SQIVND in the germline V gene (reference sequence). This CDR3 contains 17 residues. Donors in Cohort 3 counted as recovered after two negative PCRs, clearance, or symptom resolution. Repertoires were generated with immunoSEQ multiplex PCR, while TCRdb's copy carries only in-frame clones and drops some. Of fewer than 250,000 clones listed, around 89% are singletons. The genes are TRBV19 and TRBJ1-3; TRBD1 matches 9 bases. The sequence was collected from a woman younger than 30 who had recovered from COVID-19. Sequencing input: PBMCs or T cells enriched from blood (not recorded which). For the CDR3, the DNA is TGTGCCAGTAGTATAGGGTCCGGGACAGGGACTGGAAACACCATATATTTT. It codes for CASSIGSGTGTGNTIYF.